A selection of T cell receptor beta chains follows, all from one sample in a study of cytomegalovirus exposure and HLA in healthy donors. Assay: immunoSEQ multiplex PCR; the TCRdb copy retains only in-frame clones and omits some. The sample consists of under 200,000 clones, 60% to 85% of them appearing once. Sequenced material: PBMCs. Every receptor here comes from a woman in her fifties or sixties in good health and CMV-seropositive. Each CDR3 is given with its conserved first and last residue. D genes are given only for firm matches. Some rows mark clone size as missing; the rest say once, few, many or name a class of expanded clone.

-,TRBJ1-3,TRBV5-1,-,CASSVRTGGVGNTIYF,TGCGCCAGCAGCGTTCGGACTGGTGGCGTTGGAAACACCATATATTTT
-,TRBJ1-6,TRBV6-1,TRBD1,CASSGGTGPMRSPLHF,TGTGCCAGCAGTGGAGGGACAGGTCCGATGCGTTCACCCCTCCACTTT
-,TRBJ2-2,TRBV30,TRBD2,CAWSNPGGDTGELFF,TGTGCCTGGAGTAACCCGGGAGGGGACACCGGGGAGCTGTTTTTT
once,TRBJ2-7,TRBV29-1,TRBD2,CSVDGEGGSYEQYF,TGCAGCGTTGACGGGGAGGGCGGGTCCTACGAGCAGTACTTC
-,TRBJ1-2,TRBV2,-,CASSESEVHGYTF,TGTGCCAGCAGTGAATCGGAGGTACATGGCTACACCTTC
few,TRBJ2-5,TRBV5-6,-,CASSLALGQQETQYF,TGTGCCAGCAGCTTGGCCCTAGGACAACAAGAGACCCAGTACTTC
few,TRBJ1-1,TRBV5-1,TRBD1,CASSTGDGPRTTEAFF,TGCGCCAGCAGCACAGGGGACGGACCACGGACCACTGAAGCTTTCTTT
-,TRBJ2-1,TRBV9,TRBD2,CASSVVGLAGVQEEQFF,TGTGCCAGCAGCGTAGTGGGACTAGCGGGGGTCCAGGAGGAGCAGTTCTTC
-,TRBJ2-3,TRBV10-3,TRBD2,CAISATSGGTDTQYF,TGTGCCATCAGCGCAACTAGCGGTGGCACAGATACGCAGTATTTT
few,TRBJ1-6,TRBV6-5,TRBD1,CASWRGPYNSPLHF,TGTGCCAGCTGGAGGGGGCCCTATAATTCACCCCTCCACTTT
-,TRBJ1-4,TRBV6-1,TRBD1,CASRRGQVQSEKLFF,TGTGCCAGCAGGAGGGGACAGGTCCAAAGTGAAAAACTGTTTTTT
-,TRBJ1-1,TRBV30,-,CACTPGRGNEAFF,TGTGCCTGTACCCCTGGGAGGGGAAATGAAGCTTTCTTT
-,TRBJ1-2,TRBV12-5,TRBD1,CASGFWQGVGNGYTF,TGTGCTAGTGGTTTCTGGCAGGGGGTGGGTAATGGCTACACCTTC
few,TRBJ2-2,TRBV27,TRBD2,CASRPHRTSANTGELFF,TGTGCCAGCCGTCCCCACCGGACTAGCGCGAACACCGGGGAGCTGTTTTTT
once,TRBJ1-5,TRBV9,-,CASSVEGNSNQPQHF,TGTGCCAGCAGCGTAGAGGGGAATAGCAATCAGCCCCAGCATTTT
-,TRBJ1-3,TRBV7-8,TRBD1,CASSGPGTGAGNTIYF,TGTGCCAGCAGCGGCCCCGGGACAGGGGCTGGAAACACCATATATTTT
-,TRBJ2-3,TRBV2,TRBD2,CASSEASGGDTQYF,TGTGCCAGCAGTGAAGCAAGCGGGGGAGATACGCAGTATTTT
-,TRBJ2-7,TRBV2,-,CASSPDPGGYEQYF,TGTGCCAGCAGCCCCGACCCCGGAGGATACGAGCAGTACTTC
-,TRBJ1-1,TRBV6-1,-,CASSAGRGTEAFF,TGTGCCAGCAGTGCGGGGCGGGGGACTGAAGCTTTCTTT
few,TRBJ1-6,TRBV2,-,CASSERQDYNSPLHF,TGTGCCAGCAGTGAAAGACAAGACTATAATTCACCCCTCCACTTT
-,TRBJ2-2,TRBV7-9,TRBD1,CASSVRTGGPYTGELFF,TGTGCCAGCAGCGTACGGACAGGTGGGCCGTACACCGGGGAGCTGTTTTTT
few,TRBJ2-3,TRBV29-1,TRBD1,CSVEPRDRAPDTQYF,TGCAGCGTTGAACCCCGGGACAGGGCTCCAGATACGCAGTATTTT
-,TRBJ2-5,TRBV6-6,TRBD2,CASRRTSGGFQETQYF,TGTGCCAGCAGAAGGACTAGCGGGGGATTCCAAGAGACCCAGTACTTC
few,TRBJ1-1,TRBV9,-,CASSVSGNTEAFF,TGTGCCAGCAGCGTGTCAGGGAACACTGAAGCTTTCTTT
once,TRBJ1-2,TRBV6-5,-,CASTDRSVYTF,TGTGCCAGCACCGATAGGAGTGTCTACACCTTC
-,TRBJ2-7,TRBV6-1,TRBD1,CASSPAGTAGYEQYF,TGTGCCAGCAGTCCAGCTGGGACAGCAGGGTACGAGCAGTACTTC
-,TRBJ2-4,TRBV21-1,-,CASSKLMRTGLMNIQYF,TGTGCCAGCAGCAAACTCATGAGGACAGGGCTAATGAACATTCAGTACTTC
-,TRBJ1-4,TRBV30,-,CAWRGANNEKLFF,TGTGCCTGGAGAGGAGCGAATAATGAAAAACTGTTTTTT
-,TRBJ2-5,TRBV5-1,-,CASSLDGGGETQYF,TGCGCCAGCAGCTTGGACGGGGGAGGAGAGACCCAGTACTTC
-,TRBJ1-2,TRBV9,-,CASSVRDRFSYGYTF,TGTGCCAGCAGCGTACGAGACAGGTTCAGCTATGGCTACACCTTC
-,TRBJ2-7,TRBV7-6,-,CASSPLQSLSSYEQYF,TGTGCCAGCAGCCCGCTCCAAAGTCTCAGCTCCTACGAGCAGTACTTC
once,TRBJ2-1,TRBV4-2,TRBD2,CASQTSGANEQFF,TGTGCCAGCCAGACTAGCGGGGCCAATGAGCAGTTCTTC
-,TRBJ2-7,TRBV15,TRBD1,CATSRRSGTVESYEQYF,TGTGCCACCAGCAGAAGATCCGGGACAGTGGAGTCCTACGAGCAGTACTTC
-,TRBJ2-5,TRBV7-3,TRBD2,CASSPSGGPGETQYF,TGTGCCAGCAGCCCAAGCGGGGGGCCGGGAGAGACCCAGTACTTC
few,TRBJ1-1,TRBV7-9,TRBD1,CASSSLATGDMNTEAFF,TGTGCCAGCAGCTCACTGGCTACAGGGGACATGAACACTGAAGCTTTCTTT
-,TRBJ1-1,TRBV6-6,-,CASSYYRQGNEAFF,TGTGCCAGCAGTTACTACCGGCAGGGGAATGAAGCTTTCTTT
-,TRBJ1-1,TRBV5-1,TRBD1,CASSKAGTANTEAFF,TGCGCCAGCAGCAAAGCCGGGACAGCCAACACTGAAGCTTTCTTT
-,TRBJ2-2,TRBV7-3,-,CASSSGARGGELFF,TGTGCCAGCAGCTCCGGGGCGCGGGGCGGGGAGCTGTTTTTT
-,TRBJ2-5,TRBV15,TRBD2,CATSAYSGGQETQYF,TGTGCCACCAGCGCCTACTCGGGGGGACAAGAGACCCAGTACTTC
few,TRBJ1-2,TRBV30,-,CAWRNRDTYGYTF,TGTGCCTGGAGAAACCGGGACACATATGGCTACACCTTC
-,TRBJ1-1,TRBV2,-,CASFSGWAEAFF,TGTGCCAGTTTCTCAGGGTGGGCTGAAGCTTTCTTT
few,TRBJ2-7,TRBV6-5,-,CASSYDGGSYEQYF,TGTGCCAGCAGTTACGACGGCGGATCCTACGAGCAGTACTTC
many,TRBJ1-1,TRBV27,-,CASSYRQPDTEAFF,TGTGCCAGCAGTTACAGACAGCCTGACACTGAAGCTTTCTTT
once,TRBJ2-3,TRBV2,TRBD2,CASSEPSGGAKTDTQYF,TGTGCCAGCAGTGAGCCTAGCGGGGGGGCAAAGACAGATACGCAGTATTTT
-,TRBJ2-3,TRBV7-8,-,CASSESRDFTDTQYF,TGTGCCAGCAGCGAGAGCCGGGACTTCACAGATACGCAGTATTTT
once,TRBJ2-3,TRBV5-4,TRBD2,CASSSTTSADTQYF,TGTGCCAGCAGCTCCACCACTAGCGCAGATACGCAGTATTTT
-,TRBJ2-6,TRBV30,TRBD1,CAWSRQGSGSGANVLTF,TGTGCCTGGAGTAGACAGGGTTCGGGCTCTGGGGCCAACGTCCTGACTTTC